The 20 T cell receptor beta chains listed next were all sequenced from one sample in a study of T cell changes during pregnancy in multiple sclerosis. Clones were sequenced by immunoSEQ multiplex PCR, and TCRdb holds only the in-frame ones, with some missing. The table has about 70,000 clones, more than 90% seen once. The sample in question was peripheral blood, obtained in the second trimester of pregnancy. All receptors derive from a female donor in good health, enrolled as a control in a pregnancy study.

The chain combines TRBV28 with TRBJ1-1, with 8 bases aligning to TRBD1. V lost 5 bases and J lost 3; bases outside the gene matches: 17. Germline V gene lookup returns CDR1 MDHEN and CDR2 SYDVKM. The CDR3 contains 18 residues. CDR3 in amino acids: CASSPSQGARSFHTEAFF. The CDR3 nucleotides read TGTGCCAGCAGTCCGTCCCAGGGGGCGAGATCGTTCCACACTGAAGCTTTCTTT.

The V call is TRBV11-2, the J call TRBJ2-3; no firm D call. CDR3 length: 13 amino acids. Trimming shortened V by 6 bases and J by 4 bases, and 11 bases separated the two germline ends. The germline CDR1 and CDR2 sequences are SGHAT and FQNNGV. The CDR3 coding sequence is TGTGCCAGCAGTCCCGACTTCCCAGATACGCAGTATTTT. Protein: CASSPDFPDTQYF.

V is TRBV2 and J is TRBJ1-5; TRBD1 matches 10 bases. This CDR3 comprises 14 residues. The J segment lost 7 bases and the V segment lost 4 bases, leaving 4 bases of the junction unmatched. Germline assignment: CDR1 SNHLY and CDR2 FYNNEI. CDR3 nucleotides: TGTGCCAGCAGTGGGACAGGGGGGAAACAGCCCCAGCATTTT. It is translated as CASSGTGGKQPQHF. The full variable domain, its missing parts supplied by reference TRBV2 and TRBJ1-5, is EPEVTQTPSHQVTQMGQEVILRCVPISNHLYFYWYRQILGQKVEFLVSFYNNEISEKSEIFDDQFSVERPDGSNFTLKIRSTKLEDSAMYFCASSGTGGKQPQHFGDGTRLSIL.

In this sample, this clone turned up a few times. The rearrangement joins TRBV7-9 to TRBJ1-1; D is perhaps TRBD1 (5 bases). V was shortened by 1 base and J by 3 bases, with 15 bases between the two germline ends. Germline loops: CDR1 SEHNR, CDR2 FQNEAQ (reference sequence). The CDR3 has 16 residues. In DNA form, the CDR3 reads TGTGCCAGCAGCTTAGGGATTGGGGGGTCAGACACTGAAGCTTTCTTT. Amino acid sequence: CASSLGIGGSDTEAFF.

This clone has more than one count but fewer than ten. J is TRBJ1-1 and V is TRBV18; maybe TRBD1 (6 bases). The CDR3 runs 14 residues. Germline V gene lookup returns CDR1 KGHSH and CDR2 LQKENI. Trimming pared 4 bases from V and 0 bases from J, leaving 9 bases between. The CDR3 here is CASSQGHLNTEAFF. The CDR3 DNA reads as TGTGCCAGCTCACAGGGACATCTGAACACTGAAGCTTTCTTT. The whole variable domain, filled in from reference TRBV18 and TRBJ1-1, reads NAGVMQNPRHLVRRRGQEARLRCSPMKGHSHVYWYRQLPEEGLKFMVYLQKENIIDESGMPKERFSAEFPKEGPSILRIQQVVRGDSAAYFCASSQGHLNTEAFFGQGTRLTVV.

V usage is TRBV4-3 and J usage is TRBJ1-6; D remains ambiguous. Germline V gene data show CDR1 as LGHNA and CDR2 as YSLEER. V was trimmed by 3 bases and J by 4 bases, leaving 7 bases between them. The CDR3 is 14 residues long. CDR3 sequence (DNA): TGCGCCAGCAGCCAGGTTACTTATAATTCACCCCTCCACTTT. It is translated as CASSQVTYNSPLHF.

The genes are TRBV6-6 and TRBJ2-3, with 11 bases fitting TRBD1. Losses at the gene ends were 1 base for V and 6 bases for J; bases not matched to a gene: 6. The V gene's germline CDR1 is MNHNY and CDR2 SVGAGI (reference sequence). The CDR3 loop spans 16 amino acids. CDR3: CASSYWDRGLGDTQYF. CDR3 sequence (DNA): TGTGCCAGCAGTTACTGGGACAGGGGGTTGGGTGATACGCAGTATTTT.

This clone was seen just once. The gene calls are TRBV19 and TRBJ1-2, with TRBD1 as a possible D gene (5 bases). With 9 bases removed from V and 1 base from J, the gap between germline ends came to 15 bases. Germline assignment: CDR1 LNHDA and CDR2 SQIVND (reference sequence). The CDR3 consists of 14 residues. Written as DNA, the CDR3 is TGTGCCAGCCTGACAGAATCCGATAACTATGGCTACACCTTC. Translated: CASLTESDNYGYTF.

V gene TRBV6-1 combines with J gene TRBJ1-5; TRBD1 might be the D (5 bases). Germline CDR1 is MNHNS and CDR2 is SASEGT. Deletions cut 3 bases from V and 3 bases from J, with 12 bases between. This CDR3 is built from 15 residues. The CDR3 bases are TGTGCCAGCAGTGAGGGGCAGCACCCCAATCAGCCCCAGCATTTT. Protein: CASSEGQHPNQPQHF.

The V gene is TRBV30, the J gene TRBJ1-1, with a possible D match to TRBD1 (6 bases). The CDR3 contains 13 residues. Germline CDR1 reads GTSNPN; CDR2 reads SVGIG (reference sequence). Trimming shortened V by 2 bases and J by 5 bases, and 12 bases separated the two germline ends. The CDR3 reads CAWSKGGPTEAFF. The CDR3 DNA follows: TGTGCCTGGAGTAAGGGGGGGCCAACTGAAGCTTTCTTT.

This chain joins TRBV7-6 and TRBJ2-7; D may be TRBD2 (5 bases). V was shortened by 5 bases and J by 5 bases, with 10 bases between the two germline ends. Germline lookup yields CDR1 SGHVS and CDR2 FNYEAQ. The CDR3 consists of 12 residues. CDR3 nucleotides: TGTGCCAGCAGCCCGGGATTGAACGAGCAGTACTTC. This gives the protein CASSPGLNEQYF.

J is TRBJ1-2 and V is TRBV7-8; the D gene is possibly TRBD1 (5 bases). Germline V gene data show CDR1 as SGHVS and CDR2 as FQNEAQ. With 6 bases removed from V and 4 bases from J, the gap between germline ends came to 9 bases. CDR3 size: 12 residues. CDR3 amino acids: CASRSGIYGYTF. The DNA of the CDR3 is TGTGCCAGCAGGTCAGGGATCTATGGCTACACCTTC.

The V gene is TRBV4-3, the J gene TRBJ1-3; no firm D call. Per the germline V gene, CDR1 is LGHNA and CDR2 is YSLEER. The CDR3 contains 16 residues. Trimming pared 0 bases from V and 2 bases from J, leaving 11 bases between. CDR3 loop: CASSQDGGLTGNTIYF. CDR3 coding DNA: TGCGCCAGCAGCCAAGACGGAGGGCTGACTGGAAACACCATATATTTT.

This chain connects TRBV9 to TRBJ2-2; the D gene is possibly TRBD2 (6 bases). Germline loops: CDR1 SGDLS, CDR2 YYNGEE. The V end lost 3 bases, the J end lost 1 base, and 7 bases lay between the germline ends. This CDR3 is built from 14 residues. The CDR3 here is CASSGRGNTGELFF. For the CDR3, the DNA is TGTGCCAGCAGCGGGAGGGGGAACACCGGGGAGCTGTTTTTT.

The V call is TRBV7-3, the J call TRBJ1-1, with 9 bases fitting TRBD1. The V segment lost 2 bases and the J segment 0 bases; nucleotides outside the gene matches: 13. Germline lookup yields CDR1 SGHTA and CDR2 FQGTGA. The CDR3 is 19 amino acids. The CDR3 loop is CASSLFPGQGRRLNTEAFF. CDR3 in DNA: TGTGCCAGCAGCTTATTCCCCGGACAGGGGAGGCGGTTGAACACTGAAGCTTTCTTT.

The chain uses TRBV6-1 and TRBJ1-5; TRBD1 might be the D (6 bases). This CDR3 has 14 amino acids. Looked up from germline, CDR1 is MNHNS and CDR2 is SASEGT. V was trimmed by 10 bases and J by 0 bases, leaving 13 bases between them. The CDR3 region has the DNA TGTGCCAACAACAGGGAACTTAGCAATCAGCCCCAGCATTTT. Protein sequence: CANNRELSNQPQHF.

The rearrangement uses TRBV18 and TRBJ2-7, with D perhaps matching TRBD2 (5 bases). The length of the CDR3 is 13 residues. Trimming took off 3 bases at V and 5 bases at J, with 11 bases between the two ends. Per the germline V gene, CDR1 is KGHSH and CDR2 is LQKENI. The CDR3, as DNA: TGTGCCAGCTCACCCAAACTAGTTCACGAGCAGTACTTC. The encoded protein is CASSPKLVHEQYF.

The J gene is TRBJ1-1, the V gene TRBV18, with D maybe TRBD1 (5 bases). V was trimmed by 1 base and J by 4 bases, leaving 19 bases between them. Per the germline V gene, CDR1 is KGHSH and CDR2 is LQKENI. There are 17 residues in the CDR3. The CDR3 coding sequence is TGTGCCAGCTCACCACAGGGGCAGGGCGGATGGGGCACTGAAGCTTTCTTT. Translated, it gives CASSPQGQGGWGTEAFF.

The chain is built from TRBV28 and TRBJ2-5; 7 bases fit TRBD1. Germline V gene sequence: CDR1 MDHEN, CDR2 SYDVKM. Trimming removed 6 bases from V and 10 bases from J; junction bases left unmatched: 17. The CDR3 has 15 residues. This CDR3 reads CASRDGTADQGGQYF. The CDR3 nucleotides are TGTGCCAGCAGGGACGGGACAGCCGACCAAGGGGGCCAGTACTTC. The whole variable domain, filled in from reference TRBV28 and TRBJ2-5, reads DVKVTQSSRYLVKRTGEKVFLECVQDMDHENMFWYRQDPGLGLRLIYFSYDVKMKEKGDIPEGYSVSREKKERFSLILESASTNQTSMYLCASRDGTADQGGQYFGPGTRLLVL.

In nucleotides, the CDR3 is TGTGCCAGCAGCCAAGCCGGGGCCAGGGGAGATGGCTACACCTTC. It specifies CASSQAGARGDGYTF. This chain uses TRBV4-2 with TRBJ1-2; D is possibly TRBD1 (6 bases). The germline gives CDR1 LGHNA, CDR2 YNFKEQ. The CDR3 spans 15 residues. With 1 base removed from V and 6 bases from J, the gap between germline ends came to 15 bases.